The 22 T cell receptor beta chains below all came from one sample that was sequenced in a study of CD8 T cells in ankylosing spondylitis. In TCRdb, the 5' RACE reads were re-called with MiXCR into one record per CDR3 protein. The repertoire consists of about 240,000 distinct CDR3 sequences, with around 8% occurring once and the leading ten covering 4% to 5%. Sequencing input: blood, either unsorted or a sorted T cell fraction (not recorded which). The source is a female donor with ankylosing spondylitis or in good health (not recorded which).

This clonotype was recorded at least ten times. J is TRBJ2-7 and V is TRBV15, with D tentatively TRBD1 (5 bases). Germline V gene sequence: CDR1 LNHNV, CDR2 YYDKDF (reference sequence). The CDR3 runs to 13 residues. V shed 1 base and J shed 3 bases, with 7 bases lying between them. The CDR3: CATSRARDYEQYF. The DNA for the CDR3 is TGTGCCACCAGCAGAGCCAGGGACTACGAGCAGTACTTC.

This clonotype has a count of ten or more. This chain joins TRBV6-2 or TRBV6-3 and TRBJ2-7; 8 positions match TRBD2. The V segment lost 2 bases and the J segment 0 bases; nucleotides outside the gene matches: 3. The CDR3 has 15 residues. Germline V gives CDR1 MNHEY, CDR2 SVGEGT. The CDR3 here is CASSYMAGGSYEQYF. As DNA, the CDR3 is TGTGCCAGCAGTTACATGGCGGGGGGCTCCTACGAGCAGTACTTC.

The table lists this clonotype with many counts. CDR3 amino acids: CASSLSQATEFGGELFF. The CDR3 nucleotides are TGCGCCAGCAGCTTATCCCAGGCCACGGAGTTCGGCGGGGAGCTGTTTTTT. The chain has TRBV5-1 and TRBJ2-2; D is undetermined. Germline V CDR1 and CDR2: SGHRS, YFSETQ. Trimming removed 2 bases from V and 7 bases from J, with 21 bases in between. The CDR3 length is 17 residues.

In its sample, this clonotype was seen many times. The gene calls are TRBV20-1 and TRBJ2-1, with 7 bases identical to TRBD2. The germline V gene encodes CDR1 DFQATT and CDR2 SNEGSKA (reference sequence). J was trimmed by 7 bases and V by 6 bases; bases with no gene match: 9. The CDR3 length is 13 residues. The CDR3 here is CSAEVSGPNEQFF. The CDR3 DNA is TGCAGTGCCGAGGTTAGCGGGCCGAATGAGCAGTTCTTC.

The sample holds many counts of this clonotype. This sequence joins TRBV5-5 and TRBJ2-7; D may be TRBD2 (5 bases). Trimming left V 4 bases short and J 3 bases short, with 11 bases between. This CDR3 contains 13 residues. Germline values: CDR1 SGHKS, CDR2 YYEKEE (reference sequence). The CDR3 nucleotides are TGTGCCAGCAGCCCGGACGGACTCTACGAGCAGTACTTC. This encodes CASSPDGLYEQYF. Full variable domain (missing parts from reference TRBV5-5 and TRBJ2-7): DAGVTQSPTHLIKTRGQQVTLRCSPISGHKSVSWYQQVLGQGPQFIFQYYEKEERGRGNFPDRFSARQFPNYSSELNVNALLLGDSALYLCASSPDGLYEQYFGPGTRLTVT.

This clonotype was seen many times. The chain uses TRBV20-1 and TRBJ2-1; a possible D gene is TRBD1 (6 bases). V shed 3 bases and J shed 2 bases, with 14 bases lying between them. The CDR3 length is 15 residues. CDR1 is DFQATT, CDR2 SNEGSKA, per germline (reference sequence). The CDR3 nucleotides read TGCAGTGCTAGGGTACCGGGACAACCCTACAATGAGCAGTTCTTC. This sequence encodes CSARVPGQPYNEQFF.

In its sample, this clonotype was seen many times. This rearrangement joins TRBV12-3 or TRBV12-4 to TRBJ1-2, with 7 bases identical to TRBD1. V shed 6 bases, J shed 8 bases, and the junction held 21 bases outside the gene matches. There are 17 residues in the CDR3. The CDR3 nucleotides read TGTGCCAGCAGCCTAGCCGGGACAGTACTATCCTTGAGGGGCTACACCTTC. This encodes CASSLAGTVLSLRGYTF.

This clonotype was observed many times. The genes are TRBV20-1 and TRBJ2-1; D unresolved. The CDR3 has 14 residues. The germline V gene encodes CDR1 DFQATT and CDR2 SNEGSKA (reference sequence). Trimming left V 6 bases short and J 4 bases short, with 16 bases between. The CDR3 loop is CSASVWAQYNEQFF. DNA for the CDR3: TGCAGTGCCTCCGTTTGGGCCCAGTACAATGAGCAGTTCTTC.

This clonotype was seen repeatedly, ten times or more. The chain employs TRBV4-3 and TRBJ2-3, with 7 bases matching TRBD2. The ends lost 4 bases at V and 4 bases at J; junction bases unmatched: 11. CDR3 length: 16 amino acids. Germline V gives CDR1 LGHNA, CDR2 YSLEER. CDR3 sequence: CASSPGGADTSDTQYF. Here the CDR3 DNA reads TGCGCCAGCAGCCCGGGGGGAGCGGATACTTCAGATACGCAGTATTTT.

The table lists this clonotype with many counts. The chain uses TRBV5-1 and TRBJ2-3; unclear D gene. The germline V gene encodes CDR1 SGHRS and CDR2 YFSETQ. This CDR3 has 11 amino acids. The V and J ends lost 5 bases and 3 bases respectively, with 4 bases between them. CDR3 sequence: CASRDTDTQYF. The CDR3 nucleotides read TGCGCCAGCAGAGATACAGATACGCAGTATTTT.

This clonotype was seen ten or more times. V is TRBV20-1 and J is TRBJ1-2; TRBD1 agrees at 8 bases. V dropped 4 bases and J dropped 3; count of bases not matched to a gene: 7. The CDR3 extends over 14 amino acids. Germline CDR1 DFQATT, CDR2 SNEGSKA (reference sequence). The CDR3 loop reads CSATKDRVDYGYTF. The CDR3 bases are TGCAGTGCTACAAAGGACAGGGTGGACTATGGCTACACCTTC.

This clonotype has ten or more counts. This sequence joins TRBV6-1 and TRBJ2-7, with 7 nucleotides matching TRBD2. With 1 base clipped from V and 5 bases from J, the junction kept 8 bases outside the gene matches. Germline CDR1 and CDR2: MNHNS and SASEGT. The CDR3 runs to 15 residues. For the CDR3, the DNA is TGTGCCAGCAGTGAAGGGGAGGGATTCAGGGACGAGCAGTACTTC. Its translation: CASSEGEGFRDEQYF.

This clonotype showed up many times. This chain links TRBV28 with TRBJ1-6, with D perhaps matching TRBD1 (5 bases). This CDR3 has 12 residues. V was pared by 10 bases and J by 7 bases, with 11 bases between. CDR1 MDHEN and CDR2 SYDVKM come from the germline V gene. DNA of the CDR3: TGTGCCACCTACAAGGGGAATTCACCCCTCCACTTT. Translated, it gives CATYKGNSPLHF.

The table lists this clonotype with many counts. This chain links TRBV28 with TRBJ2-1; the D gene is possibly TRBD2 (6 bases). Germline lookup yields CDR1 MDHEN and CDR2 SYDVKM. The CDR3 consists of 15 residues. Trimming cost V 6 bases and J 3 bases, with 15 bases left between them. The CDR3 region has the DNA TGTGCCAGCAGGCCTACTAGCTTGCTCTACAATGAGCAGTTCTTC. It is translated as CASRPTSLLYNEQFF.

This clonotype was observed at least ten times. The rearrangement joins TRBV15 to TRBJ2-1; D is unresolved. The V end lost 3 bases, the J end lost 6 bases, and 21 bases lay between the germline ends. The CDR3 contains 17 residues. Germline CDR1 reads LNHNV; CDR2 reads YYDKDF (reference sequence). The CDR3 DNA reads TGTGCCACCAGCAGCCTTAGCCCAACCCTTGTGGGCAATGAGCAGTTCTTC. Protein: CATSSLSPTLVGNEQFF.

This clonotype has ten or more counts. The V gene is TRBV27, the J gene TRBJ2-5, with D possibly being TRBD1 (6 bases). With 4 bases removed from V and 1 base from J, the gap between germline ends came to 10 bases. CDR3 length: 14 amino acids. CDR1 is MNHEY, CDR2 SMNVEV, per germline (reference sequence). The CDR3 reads CASSSGDRQETQYF. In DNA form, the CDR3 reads TGTGCCAGCAGTTCAGGGGACCGCCAAGAGACCCAGTACTTC.

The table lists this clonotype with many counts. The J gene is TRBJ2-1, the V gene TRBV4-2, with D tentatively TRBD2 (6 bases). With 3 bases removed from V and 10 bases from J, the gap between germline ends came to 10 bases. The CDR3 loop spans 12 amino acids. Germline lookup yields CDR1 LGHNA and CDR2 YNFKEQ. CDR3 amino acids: CASSQDYTEQFF. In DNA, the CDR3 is TGTGCCAGCAGCCAGGACTATACGGAGCAGTTCTTC.

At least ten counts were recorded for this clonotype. The CDR3 loop reads CSAGATEAFF. As DNA, the CDR3 is TGCAGTGCGGGGGCCACTGAAGCTTTCTTT. The gene calls are TRBV20-1 and TRBJ1-1; D possibly corresponds to TRBD1 (6 bases). The germline V gene encodes CDR1 DFQATT and CDR2 SNEGSKA (reference sequence). The CDR3 consists of 10 residues. Trimming took off 6 bases at V and 4 bases at J, with 6 bases between the two ends.

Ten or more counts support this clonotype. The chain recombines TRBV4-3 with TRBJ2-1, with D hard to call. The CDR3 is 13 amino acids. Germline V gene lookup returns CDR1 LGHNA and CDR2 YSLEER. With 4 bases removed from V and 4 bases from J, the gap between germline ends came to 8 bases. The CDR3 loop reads CASSRTIYNEQFF. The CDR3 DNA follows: TGCGCCAGCAGCCGCACCATTTACAATGAGCAGTTCTTC.

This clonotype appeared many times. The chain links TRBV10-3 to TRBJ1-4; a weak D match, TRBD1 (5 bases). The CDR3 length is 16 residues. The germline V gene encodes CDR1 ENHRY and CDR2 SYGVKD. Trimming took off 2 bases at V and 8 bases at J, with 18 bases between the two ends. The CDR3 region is CAISEGDVLTGEKLFF. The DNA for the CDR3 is TGTGCCATCAGTGAGGGGGACGTACTCACTGGGGAAAAACTGTTTTTT.

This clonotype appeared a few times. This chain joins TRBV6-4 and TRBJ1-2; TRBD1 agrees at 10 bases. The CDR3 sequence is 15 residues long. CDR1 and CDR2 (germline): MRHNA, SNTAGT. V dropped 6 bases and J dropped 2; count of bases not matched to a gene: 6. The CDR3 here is CASRRQGAKNYGYTF. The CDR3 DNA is TGTGCCAGCAGAAGACAGGGGGCCAAAAACTATGGCTACACCTTC.

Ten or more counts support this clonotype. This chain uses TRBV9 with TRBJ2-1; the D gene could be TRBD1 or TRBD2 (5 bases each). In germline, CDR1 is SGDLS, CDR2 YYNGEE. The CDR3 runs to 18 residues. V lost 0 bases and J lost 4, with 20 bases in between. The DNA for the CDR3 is TGTGCCAGCAGCGTAGGTCCGAGGGGTCTCACGCATTACAATGAGCAGTTCTTC. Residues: CASSVGPRGLTHYNEQFF.